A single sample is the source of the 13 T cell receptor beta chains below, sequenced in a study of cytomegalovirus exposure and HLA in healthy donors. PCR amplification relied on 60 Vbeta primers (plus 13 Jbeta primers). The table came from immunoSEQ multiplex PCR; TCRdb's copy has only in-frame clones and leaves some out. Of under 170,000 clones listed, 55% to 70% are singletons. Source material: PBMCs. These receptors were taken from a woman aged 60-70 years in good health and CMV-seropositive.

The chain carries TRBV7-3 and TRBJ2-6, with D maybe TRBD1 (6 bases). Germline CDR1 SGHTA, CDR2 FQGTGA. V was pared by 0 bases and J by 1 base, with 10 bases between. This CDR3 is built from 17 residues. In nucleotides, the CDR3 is TGTGCCAGCAGCTTAACGGGAACAGGGTCTGGGGCCAACGTCCTGACTTTC. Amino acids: CASSLTGTGSGANVLTF.

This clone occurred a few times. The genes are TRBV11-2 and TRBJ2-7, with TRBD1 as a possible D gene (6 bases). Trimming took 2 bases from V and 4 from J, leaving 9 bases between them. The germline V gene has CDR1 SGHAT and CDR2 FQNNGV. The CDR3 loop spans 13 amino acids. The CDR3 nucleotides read TGTGCCAGCAGCTTAAACAGGGATTACGAGCAGTACTTC. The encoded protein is CASSLNRDYEQYF.

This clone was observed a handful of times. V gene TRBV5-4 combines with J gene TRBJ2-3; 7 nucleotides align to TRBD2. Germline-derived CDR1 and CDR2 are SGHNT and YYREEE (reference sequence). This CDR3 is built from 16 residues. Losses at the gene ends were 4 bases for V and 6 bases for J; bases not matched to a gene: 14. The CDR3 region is CASSPTAGEGRDTQYF. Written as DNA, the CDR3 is TGTGCCAGCAGCCCGACTGCGGGAGAGGGGAGGGATACGCAGTATTTT.

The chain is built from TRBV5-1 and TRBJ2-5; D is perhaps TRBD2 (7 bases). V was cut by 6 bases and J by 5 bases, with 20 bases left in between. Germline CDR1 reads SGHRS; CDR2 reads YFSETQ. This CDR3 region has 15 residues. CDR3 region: CASKLGPGGQETQYF. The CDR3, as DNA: TGCGCCAGCAAATTGGGGCCCGGGGGGCAGGAGACCCAGTACTTC.

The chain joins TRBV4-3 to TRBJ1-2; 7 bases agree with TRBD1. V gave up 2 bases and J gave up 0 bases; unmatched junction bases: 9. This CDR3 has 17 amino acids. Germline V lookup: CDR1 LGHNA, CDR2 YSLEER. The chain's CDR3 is CASSQTLTGTANYGYTF. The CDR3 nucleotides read TGCGCCAGCAGCCAAACCTTAACCGGGACAGCTAACTATGGCTACACCTTC.

In nucleotides, the CDR3 is TGCAGTGCGGAGGGCAATGGCTACACCTTC. It specifies CSAEGNGYTF. The chain combines TRBV20-1 with TRBJ1-2; D gene uncertain. The CDR3 has 10 residues. Germline V gene data show CDR1 as DFQATT and CDR2 as SNEGSKA (reference sequence). V lost 6 bases, J lost 6 bases, and 8 bases lay in between.

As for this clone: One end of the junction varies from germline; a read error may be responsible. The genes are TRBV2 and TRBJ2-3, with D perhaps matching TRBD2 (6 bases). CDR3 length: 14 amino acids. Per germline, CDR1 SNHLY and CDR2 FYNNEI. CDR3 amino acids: CASRGGTSTDTQYF. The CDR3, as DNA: TGTGCCAGCAGAGGCGGGACCAGCACCGATACGCAGTATTTT.

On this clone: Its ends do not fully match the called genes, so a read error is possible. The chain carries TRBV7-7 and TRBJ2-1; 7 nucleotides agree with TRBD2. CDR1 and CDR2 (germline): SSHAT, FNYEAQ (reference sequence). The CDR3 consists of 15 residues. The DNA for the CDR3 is TGTGCTAGCAGCCCCTTAGCGGGCTCCTACAATGAGCAGTTCTTC. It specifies CASSPLAGSYNEQFF.

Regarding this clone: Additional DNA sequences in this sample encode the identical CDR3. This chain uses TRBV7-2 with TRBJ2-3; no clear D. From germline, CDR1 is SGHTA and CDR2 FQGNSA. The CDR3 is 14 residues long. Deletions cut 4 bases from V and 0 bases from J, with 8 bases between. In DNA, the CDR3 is TGTGCCAGCAGCTCTCACTCTAGCACAGATACGCAGTATTTT. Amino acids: CASSSHSSTDTQYF. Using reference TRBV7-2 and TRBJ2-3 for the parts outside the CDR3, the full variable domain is GAGVSQSPSNKVTEKGKDVELRCDPISGHTALYWYRQSLGQGLEFLIYFQGNSAPDKSGLPSDRFSAERTGGSVSTLTIQRTQQEDSAVYLCASSSHSSTDTQYFGPGTRLTVL.

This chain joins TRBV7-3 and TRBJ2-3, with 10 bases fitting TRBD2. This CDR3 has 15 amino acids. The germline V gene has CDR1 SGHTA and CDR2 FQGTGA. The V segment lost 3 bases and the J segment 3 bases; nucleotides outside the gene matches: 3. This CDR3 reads CASSFLTSGTDTQYF. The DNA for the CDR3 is TGTGCCAGCAGCTTCCTGACTAGCGGGACAGATACGCAGTATTTT.

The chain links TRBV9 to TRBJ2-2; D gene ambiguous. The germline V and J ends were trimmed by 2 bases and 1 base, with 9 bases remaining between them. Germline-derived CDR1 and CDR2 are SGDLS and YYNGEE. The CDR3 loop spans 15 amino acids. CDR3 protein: CASSVSVENTGELFF. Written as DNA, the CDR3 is TGTGCCAGCAGCGTTTCTGTAGAGAACACCGGGGAGCTGTTTTTT. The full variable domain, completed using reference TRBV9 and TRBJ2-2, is DSGVTQTPKHLITATGQRVTLRCSPRSGDLSVYWYQQSLDQGLQFLIQYYNGEERAKGNILERFSAQQFPDLHSELNLSSLELGDSALYFCASSVSVENTGELFFGEGSRLTVL.

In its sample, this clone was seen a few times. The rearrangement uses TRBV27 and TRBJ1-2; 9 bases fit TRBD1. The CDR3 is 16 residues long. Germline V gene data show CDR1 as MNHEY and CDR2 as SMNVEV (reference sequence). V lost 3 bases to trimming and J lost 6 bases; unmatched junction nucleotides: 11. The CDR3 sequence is CASSFFKTGGKDGYTF. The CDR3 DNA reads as TGTGCCAGCAGTTTTTTCAAAACAGGGGGCAAAGATGGCTACACCTTC.

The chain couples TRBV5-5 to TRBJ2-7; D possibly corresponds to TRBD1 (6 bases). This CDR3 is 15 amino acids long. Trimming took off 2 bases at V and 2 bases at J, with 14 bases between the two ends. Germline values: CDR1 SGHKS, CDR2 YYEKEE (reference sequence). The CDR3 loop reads CASSFADRPAYEQYF. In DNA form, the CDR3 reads TGTGCCAGCAGCTTTGCGGACAGACCAGCCTACGAGCAGTACTTC.